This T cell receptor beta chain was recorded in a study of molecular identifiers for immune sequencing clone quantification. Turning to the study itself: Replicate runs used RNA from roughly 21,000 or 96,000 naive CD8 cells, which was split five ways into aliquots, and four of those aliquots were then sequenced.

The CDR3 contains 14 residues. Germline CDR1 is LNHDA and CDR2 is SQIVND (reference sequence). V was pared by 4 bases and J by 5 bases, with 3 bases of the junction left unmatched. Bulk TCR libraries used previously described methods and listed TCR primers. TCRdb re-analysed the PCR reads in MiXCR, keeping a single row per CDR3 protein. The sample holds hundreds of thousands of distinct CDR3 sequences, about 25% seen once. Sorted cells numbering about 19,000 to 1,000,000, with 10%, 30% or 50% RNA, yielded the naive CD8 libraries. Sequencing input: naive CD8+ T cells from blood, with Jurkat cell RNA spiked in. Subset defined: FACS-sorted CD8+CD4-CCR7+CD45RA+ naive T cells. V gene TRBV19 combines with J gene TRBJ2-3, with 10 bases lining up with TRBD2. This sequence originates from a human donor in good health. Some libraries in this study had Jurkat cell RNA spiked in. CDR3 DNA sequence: TGTGCCAGTAGTAATATAGCGGGAGGAGATACGCAGTATTTT. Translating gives CASSNIAGGDTQYF. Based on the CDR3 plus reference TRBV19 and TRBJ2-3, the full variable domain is DGGITQSPKYLFRKEGQNVTLSCEQNLNHDAMYWYRQDPGQGLRLIYYSQIVNDFQKGDIAEGYSVSREKKESFPLTVTSAQKNPTAFYLCASSNIAGGDTQYFGPGTRLTVL.